Given below is one TCR beta chain in context. Each participant's cohort was designated according to participant-reported clinical history. The data originate from a study of blood T cell repertoires in COVID-19. Sequencing used immunoSEQ multiplex PCR; TCRdb keeps in-frame clones, though not all of them. The table records more than 300,000 clones, 90% to 95% of them present only once. Germline V gene sequence: CDR1 SGHRS, CDR2 YFSETQ. This CDR3 contains 14 residues. Trimming at V came to 3 bases and at J to 4 bases, leaving 6 bases not matched to a gene. The sample comprised PBMCs or T cells enriched from blood (not recorded which). The receptor was isolated from a woman in her thirties who had been exposed to COVID-19. This chain links TRBV5-1 with TRBJ1-2, with 7 bases fitting TRBD1. The CDR3 loop reads CASSSNRGPYGYTF. DNA of the CDR3: TGCGCCAGCAGCTCGAACAGGGGCCCCTATGGCTACACCTTC.